This T cell receptor (beta chain) was identified in a study of cytomegalovirus exposure and HLA in healthy donors. A few counts support this clone. TCRdb's copy holds only in-frame clones and misses some; the assay was immunoSEQ multiplex PCR. The sample consists of some 150,000 clones, about 86% of them appearing once. The TCR comes from a human donor in good health. Sequenced material: PBMCs.

The CDR3 coding sequence is TGTGCCAGCTCTCGGAAGAGGCAACTGAACACTGAAGCTTTCTTT. This translates into CASSRKRQLNTEAFF. The V gene is TRBV18, the J gene TRBJ1-1; D is ambiguous. Germline assignment: CDR1 KGHSH and CDR2 LQKENI. V lost 6 bases to trimming and J lost 0 bases, with 14 bases between them. The CDR3 has 15 amino acids.